Presented here are 15 T cell receptor beta chains from one specimen sequenced in a study of early T cells in non-severe SARS-CoV-2 infection. TCRdb used MiXCR to reprocess the 5' RACE reads, holding one entry per CDR3 protein. Among fewer than 85,000 distinct CDR3 sequences listed, around 11% were seen once. Material: whole blood, obtained at baseline. These receptors originate from an adult who was a healthcare worker with PCR-confirmed SARS-CoV-2 infection or an uninfected control (not recorded which).

The V gene is TRBV10-3, the J gene TRBJ2-7; tentative D call: TRBD2 (5 bases). Trimming shortened V by 3 bases and J by 3 bases, and 6 bases separated the two germline ends. This CDR3 comprises 12 residues. Germline V gives CDR1 ENHRY, CDR2 SYGVKD. DNA of the CDR3: TGTGCCATCAGTGAAGAGGGCTACGAGCAGTACTTC. Protein: CAISEEGYEQYF.

This clonotype was observed a handful of times. V is TRBV29-1 and J is TRBJ1-3; D is possibly TRBD1 (6 bases). V lost 4 bases and J lost 0, with 13 bases in between. Germline CDR1 and CDR2: SQVTM and ANQGSEA. The CDR3 runs to 15 residues. The CDR3 sequence is CSVGGGGSSGNTIYF. DNA of the CDR3: TGCAGCGTTGGAGGGGGGGGAAGCTCTGGAAACACCATATATTTT. Variable domain in full (rest from reference TRBV29-1 and TRBJ1-3): SAVISQKPSRDICQRGTSLTIQCQVDSQVTMMFWYRQQPGQSLTLIATANQGSEATYESGFVIDKFPISRPNLTFSTLTVSNMSPEDSSIYLCSVGGGGSSGNTIYFGEGSWLTVV.

Ten or more counts support this clonotype. The rearrangement uses TRBV7-2 and TRBJ2-7; 7 bases fit TRBD1. V gave up 6 bases and J gave up 4 bases; unmatched junction bases: 9. The CDR3 has 14 amino acids. Looked up from germline, CDR1 is SGHTA and CDR2 is FQGNSA. The CDR3 DNA is TGTGCCAGCAGTTCCCCGGGACAGAGTTACGAGCAGTACTTC. Translating it yields CASSSPGQSYEQYF.

This chain connects TRBV2 to TRBJ2-2, with TRBD2 matching over 13 bases. Trimming cost V 6 bases and J 8 bases; bases outside gene matches: 9. Germline V lookup: CDR1 SNHLY, CDR2 FYNNEI. The CDR3 is 16 residues long. Here the CDR3 reads CASRTGTSGVIGELFF. CDR3 sequence (DNA): TGTGCCAGCAGAACCGGGACTAGCGGGGTAATAGGGGAGCTGTTTTTT.

This clonotype came up many times. This chain's CDR3 is CSAEGGNSDTQYF. In DNA, the CDR3 is TGCAGCGCTGAGGGGGGGAATTCAGATACGCAGTATTTT. J is TRBJ2-3 and V is TRBV29-1, with D possibly TRBD2 on 7 matching bases. The CDR3 runs to 13 residues. CDR1 is SQVTM and CDR2 is ANQGSEA in the germline V gene. V shed 7 bases and J shed 4 bases, with 15 bases lying between them.

The chain is built from TRBV5-4 and TRBJ2-2, with TRBD1 matching 8 bases. The V gene's germline CDR1 is SGHNT and CDR2 YYREEE (reference sequence). The CDR3 covers 16 residues. Trimming removed 4 bases from V and 2 bases from J; junction bases left unmatched: 7. This CDR3 reads CASSPDRGINTGELFF. In DNA, the CDR3 is TGTGCCAGCAGCCCAGACAGGGGAATAAACACCGGGGAGCTGTTTTTT.

This clonotype was seen a handful of times. In nucleotides, the CDR3 is TGTGCCAGCAGCTACTCTACGGGGGACACTGAAGCTTTCTTT. This sequence encodes CASSYSTGDTEAFF. The chain joins TRBV5-5 to TRBJ1-1; perhaps TRBD1 as D (5 bases). The CDR3 has 14 residues. The V end lost 3 bases, the J end lost 3 bases, and 12 bases lay between the germline ends. Germline V gene lookup returns CDR1 SGHKS and CDR2 YYEKEE (reference sequence). The full variable domain, in which reference TRBV5-5 and TRBJ1-1 provide the parts outside the CDR3, is DAGVTQSPTHLIKTRGQQVTLRCSPISGHKSVSWYQQVLGQGPQFIFQYYEKEERGRGNFPDRFSARQFPNYSSELNVNALLLGDSALYLCASSYSTGDTEAFFGQGTRLTVV.

The chain is built from TRBV19 and TRBJ2-5, with TRBD2 matching 11 bases. Per the germline V gene, CDR1 is LNHDA and CDR2 is SQIVND (reference sequence). V shed 5 bases and J 2 bases; nucleotides not matched to a gene: 7. The CDR3 is 16 amino acids. The CDR3, as DNA: TGTGCCAGTAGTCCCAGACTAGCGGGGTTACAAGAGACCCAGTACTTC. Its protein product is CASSPRLAGLQETQYF.

The rearrangement links TRBV29-1 to TRBJ2-7, with a weak D call TRBD2 (6 bases). Germline assignment: CDR1 SQVTM and CDR2 ANQGSEA. This CDR3 is built from 12 residues. The V and J ends lost 6 bases and 7 bases respectively, with 16 bases between them. CDR3 sequence: CSVTRGSGEQYF. The CDR3 bases are TGCAGCGTGACTAGGGGATCGGGGGAGCAGTACTTC.

This clonotype was observed at least ten times. The chain employs TRBV6-2 or TRBV6-3 and TRBJ1-1, with TRBD1 as a possible D gene (6 bases). The CDR3 length is 14 residues. Germline V gives CDR1 MNHEY, CDR2 SVGEGT. Trimming took off 4 bases at V and 5 bases at J, with 14 bases between the two ends. The CDR3 DNA follows: TGTGCCAGCAGTTCCCGGGGGCGCAGGACTGAAGCTTTCTTT. This sequence encodes CASSSRGRRTEAFF.

This clonotype was found many times. The genes are TRBV10-3 and TRBJ2-2; 10 nucleotides agree with TRBD1. After removal of 7 bases from V and 9 bases from J, the junction contained 5 bases not matched to a gene. The V gene's germline CDR1 is ENHRY and CDR2 SYGVKD. CDR3 length: 13 amino acids. The CDR3 protein is CAIMGTGARELFF. In DNA, the CDR3 is TGTGCCATCATGGGGACAGGGGCCCGGGAGCTGTTTTTT.

The chain links TRBV10-3 to TRBJ1-2, with D perhaps TRBD1 (6 bases). Germline V gives CDR1 ENHRY, CDR2 SYGVKD. The V end lost 10 bases, the J end lost 4 bases, and 13 bases lay between the germline ends. The length of the CDR3 is 12 residues. The CDR3: CATLQGSYGYTF. The DNA for the CDR3 is TGTGCCACCTTACAGGGCTCCTATGGCTACACCTTC.

This clonotype was counted only a few times. The V gene is TRBV28, the J gene TRBJ1-3; D is perhaps TRBD1 (5 bases). The CDR3 runs to 14 residues. V lost 6 bases and J lost 2, with 11 bases in between. Germline lookup yields CDR1 MDHEN and CDR2 SYDVKM. The CDR3 protein is CASSRWGAGNTIYF. In DNA form, the CDR3 reads TGTGCCAGCAGCCGATGGGGGGCTGGAAACACCATATATTTT.

The chain carries TRBV27 and TRBJ2-7, with D hard to call. The CDR3 has 14 amino acids. Trimming cost V 5 bases and J 2 bases, with 13 bases left between them. Germline V gives CDR1 MNHEY, CDR2 SMNVEV (reference sequence). CDR3 amino acids: CASSPGLSTYEQYF. For the CDR3, the DNA is TGTGCCAGCAGTCCGGGTCTTTCAACCTACGAGCAGTACTTC.

As for this clonotype: Compared with germline, one end of the junction differs, possibly owing to a read error. The chain is built from TRBV6-1 and TRBJ2-3; TRBD2 agrees at 12 bases. The CDR3 spans 15 residues. Germline V gene data show CDR1 as MNHNS and CDR2 as SASEGT. CDR3 amino acids: CAIQELAGGEDTQFF. The DNA for the CDR3 is TGTGCCATTCAAGAACTAGCGGGGGGCGAAGATACGCAGTTTTTT.